A single sample is the source of the 14 T cell receptor beta chains below, sequenced in a study of identical twins. TCRdb redid the calling of the 5' RACE reads with MiXCR, one entry per CDR3 protein. The sample comprises about 470,000 distinct CDR3 sequences, 20% to 25% of which are singletons, and about 2.7% rests with the top ten. These data were also reused for a study on T cells expressing NK-cell markers.

The sequenced material came from CD4+ T cells sorted from blood. The source of these receptors is a young woman in good health.

The CDR3 sequence: CASSVGIPNGPNTGELFF. CDR3 in DNA: TGTGCCAGCAGCGTAGGAATCCCCAACGGCCCGAACACCGGGGAGCTGTTTTTT. The gene calls are TRBV9 and TRBJ2-2; D is undetermined. The CDR3 consists of 18 residues. The V end lost 0 bases, the J end lost 0 bases, and 15 bases lay between the germline ends. Germline V gene lookup returns CDR1 SGDLS and CDR2 YYNGEE.

The chain has TRBV5-8 and TRBJ1-2; no clear D. There are 11 residues in the CDR3. Germline loops: CDR1 SGHTS, CDR2 YDEGEE. V was cut by 4 bases and J by 8 bases, with 9 bases left in between. CDR3 sequence reads: CASSPRLGYTF. In nucleotides, the CDR3 is TGTGCCAGCAGCCCGCGACTAGGCTACACCTTC.

V is TRBV15 and J is TRBJ2-7; 8 nucleotides match TRBD2. CDR3 length: 16 amino acids. The germline gives CDR1 LNHNV, CDR2 YYDKDF (reference sequence). The J segment lost 1 base and the V segment lost 5 bases, leaving 10 bases of the junction unmatched. CDR3 sequence reads: CATSLLLLAASYEQYF. The CDR3 bases are TGTGCCACCAGCCTCCTTTTACTAGCGGCGTCCTACGAGCAGTACTTC.

This clonotype occurred a few times. This chain connects TRBV5-1 to TRBJ2-1; 14 positions agree with TRBD2. Germline loops: CDR1 SGHRS, CDR2 YFSETQ. This CDR3 contains 17 residues. Germline trimming cut 4 bases from V and 1 base from J; bases unmatched to any gene: 4. DNA for the CDR3: TGCGCCAGCAGCCCGACTAGCGGGGGGGAATCCTACAATGAGCAGTTCTTC. It encodes CASSPTSGGESYNEQFF.

This clonotype has a count of ten or more. This rearrangement joins TRBV5-1 to TRBJ2-3; 10 nucleotides agree with TRBD2. Per the germline V gene, CDR1 is SGHRS and CDR2 is YFSETQ. CDR3 length equals 17 residues. Trimming at V came to 1 base and at J to 1 base, leaving 6 bases not matched to a gene. CDR3 amino acids: CASSLSSSGSGTDTQYF. CDR3 coding DNA: TGCGCCAGCAGCTTGAGCTCTAGCGGGAGTGGCACAGATACGCAGTATTTT.

The chain links TRBV28 to TRBJ2-7; TRBD2 aligns across 9 bases. Losses at the gene ends were 7 bases for V and 5 bases for J; bases not matched to a gene: 12. This CDR3 is 15 amino acids long. Looked up from germline, CDR1 is MDHEN and CDR2 is SYDVKM. In DNA form, the CDR3 reads TGTGCCAGCACATTAGCGGGAGAAACGGCAGACGAGCAGTACTTC. This encodes CASTLAGETADEQYF.

The sample holds a few counts of this clonotype. This chain joins TRBV4-1 and TRBJ2-3, with D hard to call. V lost 0 bases and J lost 1, with 5 bases in between. CDR1 and CDR2 (germline): MGHRA, YSYEKL. The CDR3 runs 14 residues. The CDR3, as DNA: TGCGCCAGCAGCCAAGATTCACGCACAGATACGCAGTATTTT. Translated: CASSQDSRTDTQYF.

The chain couples TRBV9 to TRBJ2-3, with a possible D match to TRBD2 (7 bases). Deletions cut 0 bases from V and 1 base from J, with 15 bases between. This CDR3 spans 17 amino acids. CDR1 and CDR2 (germline): SGDLS, YYNGEE. CDR3 sequence: CASSVGGGASGTDTQYF. The CDR3, as DNA: TGTGCCAGCAGCGTAGGAGGGGGGGCTAGCGGCACAGATACGCAGTATTTT.

This clonotype was counted between two and nine times. The V gene is TRBV12-3 or TRBV12-4, the J gene TRBJ2-5; no clear D gene. Deletions cut 6 bases from V and 4 bases from J, with 18 bases between. This CDR3 spans 15 amino acids. CDR3 in DNA: TGTGCCAGCAGCCGCGATGGTGGGGATGGAGAGACCCAGTACTTC. Its protein is CASSRDGGDGETQYF.

The chain links TRBV6-1 to TRBJ2-3, with D unresolved. Trimming took 8 bases from V and 0 from J, leaving 15 bases between them. The CDR3 spans 15 residues. Germline V lookup: CDR1 MNHNS, CDR2 SASEGT. CDR3 in amino acids: CASLDLGRSTDTQYF. DNA of the CDR3: TGTGCCAGCTTAGACCTAGGACGGAGCACAGATACGCAGTATTTT.

The rearrangement uses TRBV20-1 and TRBJ2-3, with 11 bases matching TRBD2. Germline CDR1 and CDR2: DFQATT and SNEGSKA (reference sequence). After removal of 1 base from V and 2 bases from J, the junction contained 5 bases not matched to a gene. The length of the CDR3 is 16 residues. CDR3 nucleotide sequence: TGCAGTGCTAGAGTTCTAGCGGGGGGACTCACAGATACGCAGTATTTT. The encoded protein is CSARVLAGGLTDTQYF.

The rearrangement uses TRBV28 and TRBJ1-5, with D unclear. The CDR3 has 13 residues. Trimming took off 4 bases at V and 3 bases at J, with 7 bases between the two ends. CDR1 and CDR2 (germline): MDHEN, SYDVKM. CDR3 bases: TGTGCCAGCAGTTACGGAATCAATCAGCCCCAGCATTTT. This encodes CASSYGINQPQHF.

The chain couples TRBV5-1 to TRBJ2-3; D assignment may be TRBD1 or TRBD2 (5 bases each). V lost 1 base, J lost 5 bases, and 17 bases lay in between. This CDR3 spans 16 amino acids. Germline V gene data show CDR1 as SGHRS and CDR2 as YFSETQ. The DNA for the CDR3 is TGCGCCAGCAGCTTGCAAGGGGACGCTTCAGGAGATACGCAGTATTTT. It yields the protein CASSLQGDASGDTQYF.

This clonotype was recorded many times. This chain links TRBV6-2 or TRBV6-3 with TRBJ1-6; the D is unclear. This CDR3 is built from 16 residues. The V gene's germline CDR1 is MNHEY and CDR2 SVGEGT. With 6 bases removed from V and 0 bases from J, the gap between germline ends came to 12 bases. The CDR3 here is CASRSGGSSYNSPLHF. CDR3 nucleotides: TGTGCCAGCAGATCAGGTGGGAGCTCCTATAATTCACCCCTCCACTTT.